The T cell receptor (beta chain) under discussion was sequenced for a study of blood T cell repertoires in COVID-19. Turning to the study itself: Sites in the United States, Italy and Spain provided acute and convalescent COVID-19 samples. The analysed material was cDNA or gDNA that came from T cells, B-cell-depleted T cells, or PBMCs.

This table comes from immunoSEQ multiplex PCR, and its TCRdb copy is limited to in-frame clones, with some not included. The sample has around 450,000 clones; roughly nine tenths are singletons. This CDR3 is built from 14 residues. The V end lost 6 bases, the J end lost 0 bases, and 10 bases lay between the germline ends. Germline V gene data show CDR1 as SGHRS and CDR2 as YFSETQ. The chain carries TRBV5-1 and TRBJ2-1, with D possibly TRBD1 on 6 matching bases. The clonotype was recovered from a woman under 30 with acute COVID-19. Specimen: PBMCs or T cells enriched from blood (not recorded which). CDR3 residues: CASNQDSSYNEQFF. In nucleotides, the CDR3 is TGCGCCAGCAACCAGGACAGCTCCTACAATGAGCAGTTCTTC.